The clone carrying this TCR beta chain is a singleton in its sample. Antigen: not known. These data are taken from a study of long-term antiretroviral therapy in people with HIV. The immunoSEQ assay was v3.0, run at survey level. Clones were read by immunoSEQ multiplex PCR, and TCRdb kept only the in-frame ones, dropping some. There are roughly 18,000 clones in the sample; around 76% occur only once, and 6.5% to 7.5% lies in the top ten. The CDR3 runs 13 residues. Germline CDR1 reads SGHNT; CDR2 reads YYREEE (reference sequence). The V gene lost 4 bases and the J gene lost 5 bases, with 12 bases spanning the gap. The study drew at least one pre-ART and at least two post-ART PBMC samples from every donor. Study-level points and caveats: Therapy changes, viral resistance and ART adherence were not documented in the available data.

This receptor was taken from a man aged 45 to 65 with HIV. The gene calls are TRBV5-4 and TRBJ1-1; perhaps TRBD1 as D (6 bases). The specimen was unsorted PBMCs, collected 2.2 years after starting antiretroviral therapy. The CDR3 sequence: CASSQDRETEAFF. The CDR3 DNA follows: TGTGCCAGCAGCCAGGACAGAGAGACTGAAGCTTTCTTT.